This entry lists 19 T cell receptor beta chains sequenced from one sample in a study of T cell repertoires in cytomegalovirus infection. TCRdb re-derived calls from the reads in MiXCR, one entry per CDR3 protein. The profile shows under 500,000 distinct CDR3 sequences, about 42% of them singletons. These receptors are not linked to any known antigen. The input for sequencing was cultured PBMCs, taken from culture after CMV antigen stimulation. The source is a human donor in good health (CMV status not recorded). Some clones in this sample may be carry-over from other donors' samples.

Comments on this clonotype: Because it lacks the conserved phenylalanine or tryptophan at the end, this CDR3 is likely a read error. J is TRBJ2-4 and V is TRBV6-1; D uncertain. Germline values: CDR1 MNHNS, CDR2 SASEGT. Trimming left V 5 bases short and J 0 bases short, with 8 bases between. This CDR3 is built from 14 residues. CDR3 in DNA: TGTGCCAGCAGTTACAGCCCAGCCAAAAACATTCAGTACCTC. Protein: CASSYSPAKNIQYL.

The chain combines TRBV28 with TRBJ1-4, with D possibly being TRBD1 (6 bases). The V end was cut by 2 bases, the J end by 5 bases, with 15 bases between. The V gene's germline CDR1 is MDHEN and CDR2 SYDVKM. The CDR3 extends over 16 amino acids. For the CDR3, the DNA is TGTGCCAGCAGTTTACTAAGGCCCGGGGGCAATGAAAAACTGTTTTTT. It encodes CASSLLRPGGNEKLFF.

This clonotype was seen more than once but under ten times. CDR3 sequence reads: CASSLTSSGKNEQFF. In DNA form, the CDR3 reads TGTGCCAGCAGCTTAACTAGTTCCGGGAAAAATGAGCAGTTCTTC. This chain connects TRBV7-9 to TRBJ2-1; a possible D gene is TRBD2 (5 bases). V gave up 2 bases and J gave up 7 bases, with 15 bases separating them. There are 15 residues in the CDR3. Germline V CDR1 and CDR2: SEHNR, FQNEAQ (reference sequence).

V is TRBV7-2 and J is TRBJ2-7; tentatively, D is TRBD2 (5 bases). V shed 5 bases and J shed 6 bases, with 11 bases lying between them. The CDR3 contains 12 residues. From germline, CDR1 is SGHTA and CDR2 FQGNSA. For the CDR3, the DNA is TGTGCCAGCAGCCGCGACTACTCCGAGCAGTACTTC. Protein: CASSRDYSEQYF. The full variable domain, completed using reference TRBV7-2 and TRBJ2-7, is GAGVSQSPSNKVTEKGKDVELRCDPISGHTALYWYRQSLGQGLEFLIYFQGNSAPDKSGLPSDRFSAERTGGSVSTLTIQRTQQEDSAVYLCASSRDYSEQYFGPGTRLTVT.

This chain joins TRBV20-1 and TRBJ1-2; D is undetermined. V lost 4 bases and J lost 3, with 27 bases in between. This CDR3 comprises 18 residues. From germline, CDR1 is DFQATT and CDR2 SNEGSKA (reference sequence). The CDR3 protein is CSAIDPGSPSSPYYGYTF. The CDR3 DNA is TGCAGTGCTATCGACCCGGGAAGCCCCTCAAGCCCTTACTATGGCTACACCTTC.

This clonotype was observed a few times. The V call is TRBV7-9, the J call TRBJ2-5; D not certain. This CDR3 region has 17 residues. V lost 4 bases and J lost 1, with 19 bases in between. Germline loops: CDR1 SEHNR, CDR2 FQNEAQ (reference sequence). CDR3 in DNA: TGTGCCAGCAGCTCTAGGGTCTTCGACTTGTTCCAAGAGACCCAGTACTTC. Translation: CASSSRVFDLFQETQYF.

This rearrangement joins TRBV20-1 to TRBJ2-1, with 12 bases fitting TRBD2. V shed 3 bases, J shed 6 bases, and the junction held 6 bases outside the gene matches. The CDR3 covers 15 residues. Germline V gene lookup returns CDR1 DFQATT and CDR2 SNEGSKA (reference sequence). In DNA form, the CDR3 reads TGCAGTGCTAGGGCCCTGGGACTAGCGGGCAATGAGCAGTTCTTC. Translating it yields CSARALGLAGNEQFF.

V and J are TRBV12-3 or TRBV12-4 and TRBJ1-3; the D is unclear. This CDR3 has 11 amino acids. The germline V and J ends were trimmed by 3 bases and 7 bases, with 4 bases remaining between them. In DNA form, the CDR3 reads TGTGCCAGCAGTTTTTACAACACCATATATTTT. Protein product: CASSFYNTIYF.

This clonotype occurred a few times. CDR3 loop: CASSISGAETQYF. The CDR3 bases are TGTGCCAGTAGTATATCCGGGGCGGAGACCCAGTACTTC. The genes are TRBV19 and TRBJ2-5; perhaps D is TRBD1 or TRBD2 (5 bases each). CDR1 and CDR2 from the germline V gene are LNHDA and SQIVND (reference sequence). V was trimmed by 2 bases and J by 5 bases, leaving 9 bases between them. This CDR3 region has 13 residues.

The chain links TRBV7-6 to TRBJ2-3; D tentatively reads TRBD1 or TRBD2 (5 bases each). Trimming took off 5 bases at V and 4 bases at J, with 13 bases between the two ends. The CDR3 totals 14 residues. In germline, CDR1 is SGHVS, CDR2 FNYEAQ. The CDR3 spells CASSRGTEADTQYF. In nucleotides, the CDR3 is TGTGCCAGCAGCCGTGGGACGGAGGCAGATACGCAGTATTTT.

This clonotype turned up a few times. The chain has TRBV6-1 and TRBJ1-6; no clear D gene. CDR1 is MNHNS and CDR2 is SASEGT in the germline V gene. The V gene lost 8 bases and the J gene lost 9 bases, with 8 bases spanning the gap. The CDR3 runs to 11 residues. CDR3 region: CASRGFSPLHF. Here the CDR3 DNA reads TGTGCCAGCCGAGGGTTTTCACCCCTCCACTTT.

This clonotype was counted a few times. The V and J genes are TRBV7-9 and TRBJ2-3; 13 nucleotides match TRBD2. The CDR3 spans 16 residues. V gave up 6 bases and J gave up 1 base; unmatched junction bases: 4. Germline assignment: CDR1 SEHNR and CDR2 FQNEAQ (reference sequence). The CDR3 loop is CASSRLAGGGTDTQYF. CDR3 nucleotides: TGTGCCAGCAGTCGACTAGCGGGAGGAGGCACAGATACGCAGTATTTT.

This clonotype was detected only a few times. The J gene is TRBJ2-7, the V gene TRBV28; 11 nucleotides line up with TRBD2. Germline CDR1 and CDR2: MDHEN and SYDVKM. CDR3 length: 16 amino acids. Trimming removed 2 bases from V and 2 bases from J; junction bases left unmatched: 5. The CDR3 is CASSLVAGGDPYEQYF. CDR3 DNA: TGTGCCAGCAGTTTAGTAGCGGGGGGGGACCCCTACGAGCAGTACTTC.

This clonotype was observed a few times. V usage is TRBV2 and J usage is TRBJ1-3, with D possibly TRBD1 on 6 matching bases. Germline loops: CDR1 SNHLY, CDR2 FYNNEI. The CDR3 covers 15 residues. V lost 4 bases to trimming and J lost 0 bases, with 10 bases between them. CDR3 residues: CASSATGSSGNTIYF. CDR3 sequence (DNA): TGTGCCAGCAGTGCTACAGGGAGCTCTGGAAACACCATATATTTT.

This clonotype was seen a few times. The rearrangement uses TRBV5-6 and TRBJ1-6; 8 nucleotides agree with TRBD1. The CDR3 length is 16 residues. J was trimmed by 0 bases and V by 4 bases; bases with no gene match: 3. Per the germline V gene, CDR1 is SGHDT and CDR2 is YYEEEE. CDR3: CASSATGGSYNSPLHF. The CDR3 DNA reads as TGTGCCAGCAGCGCCACAGGGGGCTCCTATAATTCACCCCTCCACTTT. The whole variable domain, remainder taken from reference TRBV5-6 and TRBJ1-6, is DAGVTQSPTHLIKTRGQQVTLRCSPKSGHDTVSWYQQALGQGPQFIFQYYEEEERQRGNFPDRFSGHQFPNYSSELNVNALLLGDSALYLCASSATGGSYNSPLHFGNGTRLTVT.

V and J are TRBV7-2 and TRBJ2-1; TRBD2 agrees at 12 bases. Looked up from germline, CDR1 is SGHTA and CDR2 is FQGNSA. This CDR3 comprises 17 residues. The trim removed 2 bases at V and 8 bases at J, leaving 10 bases unmatched. For the CDR3, the DNA is TGTGCCAGCAGCTTAATTAGGGCTAGCGGGGGGGTGGATGAGCAGTTCTTC. It codes for CASSLIRASGGVDEQFF.

This chain uses TRBV4-1 with TRBJ2-2; D is perhaps TRBD1 (6 bases). This CDR3 has 14 amino acids. CDR1 is MGHRA and CDR2 is YSYEKL in the germline V gene. Deletions cut 7 bases from V and 0 bases from J, with 9 bases between. CDR3 region: CASKWTANTGELFF. CDR3 DNA: TGCGCCAGCAAATGGACAGCGAACACCGGGGAGCTGTTTTTT.

The rearrangement links TRBV7-4 to TRBJ2-1, with 8 bases that match TRBD2. The CDR3 runs to 17 residues. Germline V gene sequence: CDR1 SGHVT, CDR2 SQSDAQ. V gave up 5 bases and J gave up 9 bases; unmatched junction bases: 18. CDR3 DNA: TGTGCCAGCAGCCGCAATTTGGGTGAACGGGGGGGGGGTGAGCAGTTCTTC. Its protein product is CASSRNLGERGGGEQFF.

The chain is built from TRBV7-9 and TRBJ2-7; D perhaps matches TRBD2 (5 bases). V was shortened by 5 bases and J by 2 bases, with 16 bases between the two germline ends. This CDR3 is built from 15 residues. Germline V lookup: CDR1 SEHNR, CDR2 FQNEAQ (reference sequence). CDR3: CASSPTGTKAYEQYF. The CDR3, as DNA: TGTGCCAGCAGCCCGACGGGAACCAAAGCCTACGAGCAGTACTTC.